These 28 T cell receptor beta chains were all obtained from the same sample, sequenced in a study of control samples from healthy donors and cancer patients. Produced via immunoSEQ multiplex PCR; TCRdb's table is partial and in-frame only. The sample includes roughly 69,000 clones, around 80% of them seen just once. The sequenced material came from blood. Receptors originate from a man in his 60s in good health.

The chain employs TRBV24-1 and TRBJ1-2; D may be TRBD1 (5 bases). CDR1 is KGHDR, CDR2 SFDVKD, per germline. The CDR3 consists of 13 residues. The V end lost 6 bases, the J end lost 8 bases, and 15 bases lay between the germline ends. CDR3 coding DNA: TGTGCCACCAGTAGTATAGGGGCGGAGGGCTACACCTTC. The encoded protein is CATSSIGAEGYTF.

This chain links TRBV5-8 with TRBJ2-3; maybe TRBD2 (5 bases). Trimming stripped 1 base from V and 13 bases from J, with 13 bases between. Germline CDR1 SGHTS, CDR2 YDEGEE. The CDR3 extends over 12 amino acids. The CDR3 spells CASSLTASSEYF. CDR3 nucleotide sequence: TGTGCCAGCAGCTTGACGGCTAGCTCCGAGTATTTT.

This chain joins TRBV29-1 and TRBJ1-1; the D gene is possibly TRBD1 (5 bases). This CDR3 comprises 13 residues. Trimming cost V 4 bases and J 8 bases, with 17 bases left between them. Germline V gene data show CDR1 as SQVTM and CDR2 as ANQGSEA. CDR3 sequence (DNA): TGCAGCGTTGGAGACCTTTGGAGGGGAGAAGCTTTCTTT. Residues: CSVGDLWRGEAFF.

The rearrangement uses TRBV3-1 (or the pseudogene TRBV3-2) and TRBJ2-3; no clear D gene. The CDR3 totals 15 residues. Germline lookup yields CDR1 LGHDT and CDR2 YNNKEL (reference sequence). Deletions cut 0 bases from V and 0 bases from J, with 7 bases between. CDR3 bases: TGTGCCAGCAGCCAAGAGCTCCTAAGCACAGATACGCAGTATTTT. Its protein product is CASSQELLSTDTQYF.

The rearrangement uses TRBV5-4 and TRBJ2-7; 9 bases match TRBD2. In germline, CDR1 is SGHNT, CDR2 YYREEE (reference sequence). After removal of 3 bases from V and 1 base from J, the junction contained 2 bases not matched to a gene. The CDR3 has 14 residues. The CDR3 spells CASSSGLASYEQYF. DNA of the CDR3: TGTGCCAGCAGCTCAGGACTAGCGTCCTACGAGCAGTACTTC.

V and J are TRBV28 and TRBJ2-1; the match to TRBD1 covers 7 bases. This CDR3 is 15 amino acids long. Germline V gene sequence: CDR1 MDHEN, CDR2 SYDVKM. Trimming took 3 bases from V and 0 from J; bases not matched to a gene: 2. The CDR3 DNA follows: TGTGCCAGCAGTTTTGAGGGGGCCTCCTACAATGAGCAGTTCTTC. Its translation is CASSFEGASYNEQFF.

This clone was detected only once. This chain uses TRBV18 with TRBJ2-1; D call uncertain. Germline CDR1 is KGHSH and CDR2 is LQKENI. The CDR3 runs 12 residues. V was cut by 6 bases and J by 8 bases, with 11 bases left in between. CDR3 DNA: TGTGCCAGCTCCCCCGAAGAAGATGAGCAGTTCTTC. It encodes CASSPEEDEQFF. Full variable domain (remainder filled in from reference TRBV18 and TRBJ2-1): NAGVMQNPRHLVRRRGQEARLRCSPMKGHSHVYWYRQLPEEGLKFMVYLQKENIIDESGMPKERFSAEFPKEGPSILRIQQVVRGDSAAYFCASSPEEDEQFFGPGTRLTVL.

The rearrangement joins TRBV7-2 to TRBJ1-3; D may be TRBD1 (6 bases). This CDR3 spans 17 amino acids. The ends were cut back, 2 bases at V and 4 bases at J, with 18 bases in the middle. Germline V lookup: CDR1 SGHTA, CDR2 FQGNSA. The CDR3 DNA sequence: TGTGCCAGCAGCTTATACTCAGGGGCAGGTTCCGGAAACACCATATATTTT. As protein: CASSLYSGAGSGNTIYF.

The chain links TRBV30 to TRBJ2-1; 9 nucleotides line up with TRBD2. After removal of 5 bases from V and 7 bases from J, the junction contained 6 bases not matched to a gene. There are 13 residues in the CDR3. Germline V gives CDR1 GTSNPN, CDR2 SVGIG (reference sequence). CDR3 protein: CAWEGLAPNEQFF. CDR3 coding DNA: TGTGCCTGGGAAGGACTAGCGCCGAATGAGCAGTTCTTC.

The chain combines TRBV9 with TRBJ2-7; D unclear. The ends were cut back, 0 bases at V and 2 bases at J, with 9 bases in the middle. The CDR3 contains 14 residues. Germline CDR1 and CDR2: SGDLS and YYNGEE. In DNA form, the CDR3 reads TGTGCCAGCAGCGTAGGGTCAGAAACCTACGAGCAGTACTTC. Its protein product is CASSVGSETYEQYF.

This chain uses TRBV7-9 with TRBJ1-6; the match to TRBD1 covers 7 bases. The V and J ends lost 5 bases and 0 bases, in that order; junction bases with no gene match: 7. The CDR3 sequence is 17 residues long. Germline V gene sequence: CDR1 SEHNR, CDR2 FQNEAQ (reference sequence). The CDR3: CASSPAGGSSYNSPLHF. Here the CDR3 DNA reads TGTGCCAGCAGCCCTGCAGGGGGGAGCTCCTATAATTCACCCCTCCACTTT.

This clone was seen a few times. This chain uses TRBV7-2 with TRBJ1-3, with a tentative D call TRBD1 (5 bases). From germline, CDR1 is SGHTA and CDR2 FQGNSA. Trimming shortened V by 6 bases and J by 2 bases, and 5 bases separated the two germline ends. The CDR3 is 12 residues long. CDR3 protein: CASRGPGNTIYF. CDR3 in DNA: TGTGCCAGCAGGGGGCCTGGAAACACCATATATTTT.

The chain has TRBV7-9 and TRBJ2-3; TRBD2 aligns across 9 bases. CDR1 is SEHNR and CDR2 is FQNEAQ in the germline V gene (reference sequence). V trimming: 5 bases; J trimming: 6 bases; junction bases outside the gene matches: 15. There are 17 residues in the CDR3. The CDR3 loop is CASSQRRVAGVSDTQYF. The CDR3 region has the DNA TGTGCCAGCAGCCAAAGGCGGGTAGCGGGAGTTTCCGATACGCAGTATTTT.

V usage is TRBV7-8 and J usage is TRBJ2-7, with D unclear. CDR3 length: 13 residues. Germline V CDR1 and CDR2: SGHVS, FQNEAQ. V was shortened by 5 bases and J by 3 bases, with 11 bases between the two germline ends. The CDR3 nucleotides are TGTGCCAGCAGCCCGCCCAGGTTCTACGAGCAGTACTTC. Translating gives CASSPPRFYEQYF.

This chain uses TRBV4-2 with TRBJ2-7; D perhaps matches TRBD2 (6 bases). There are 16 residues in the CDR3. The germline CDR1 and CDR2 sequences are LGHNA and YNFKEQ. The V end was cut by 0 bases, the J end by 2 bases, with 14 bases between. The CDR3 is CASSQDASAMAYEQYF. DNA of the CDR3: TGTGCCAGCAGCCAAGATGCTAGCGCCATGGCCTACGAGCAGTACTTC.

This clone was counted once. The chain recombines TRBV6-2 or TRBV6-3 with TRBJ2-7, with TRBD2 matching 11 bases. The germline V gene has CDR1 MNHEY and CDR2 SVGEGT. V lost 4 bases, J lost 0 bases, and 5 bases stayed unmatched. This CDR3 is built from 16 residues. DNA of the CDR3: TGTGCCAGCAGTTCCCTTGGGACTAGCGGCTCCTACGAGCAGTACTTC. This translates into CASSSLGTSGSYEQYF.

The rearrangement links TRBV14 to TRBJ2-1; 9 nucleotides align to TRBD2. CDR3 size: 17 residues. Trimming at V came to 0 bases and at J to 8 bases, leaving 11 bases not matched to a gene. Germline CDR1 SGHDN, CDR2 FVKESK. The CDR3 is CASSQDLLREGHDEQFF. CDR3 nucleotides: TGTGCCAGCAGCCAAGATCTCTTGCGGGAGGGCCACGATGAGCAGTTCTTC.

CDR3 loop: CASRTRLAGVDEQFF. The CDR3 DNA follows: TGTGCCAGCAGGACCCGACTAGCGGGAGTCGATGAGCAGTTCTTC. This sequence joins TRBV27 and TRBJ2-1; 12 nucleotides match TRBD2. The germline V gene encodes CDR1 MNHEY and CDR2 SMNVEV (reference sequence). Trimming cost V 6 bases and J 8 bases; bases outside gene matches: 8. This CDR3 comprises 15 residues.

The gene calls are TRBV5-1 and TRBJ2-5; 7 bases match TRBD1. The CDR3 covers 14 residues. V shed 3 bases, J shed 5 bases, and the junction held 7 bases outside the gene matches. Germline V lookup: CDR1 SGHRS, CDR2 YFSETQ. The CDR3 protein is CASSSGQVGETQYF. The CDR3 DNA reads as TGCGCCAGCAGCTCAGGACAGGTCGGGGAGACCCAGTACTTC.

The rearrangement joins TRBV4-3 to TRBJ2-1; 7 bases agree with TRBD2. V shed 4 bases, J shed 0 bases, and the junction held 6 bases outside the gene matches. The germline gives CDR1 LGHNA, CDR2 YSLEER. This CDR3 spans 16 amino acids. The CDR3 spells CASSPTLAASYNEQFF. The CDR3 coding sequence is TGCGCCAGCAGCCCAACCCTAGCGGCCTCCTACAATGAGCAGTTCTTC.

The CDR3 region is CATSDGGRVYGYTF. The CDR3 coding sequence is TGTGCCACCAGTGATGGTGGCAGGGTATATGGCTACACCTTC. The chain carries TRBV24-1 and TRBJ1-2, with TRBD1 as a possible D gene (5 bases). V lost 3 bases to trimming and J lost 5 bases, with 12 bases between them. Per the germline V gene, CDR1 is KGHDR and CDR2 is SFDVKD. This CDR3 contains 14 residues.

The chain combines TRBV5-8 with TRBJ2-1; D is ambiguous. The length of the CDR3 is 18 residues. V lost 4 bases to trimming and J lost 0 bases, with 20 bases between them. The germline CDR1 and CDR2 sequences are SGHTS and YDEGEE. The CDR3 DNA reads TGTGCCAGCAGCCCCCATTTAGGCGGAATAAGCTCCTACAATGAGCAGTTCTTC. Its translation: CASSPHLGGISSYNEQFF.

This clone has only one observation. The rearrangement uses TRBV15 and TRBJ2-4, with D maybe TRBD1 (6 bases). Trimming pared 0 bases from V and 0 bases from J, leaving 12 bases between. Per the germline V gene, CDR1 is LNHNV and CDR2 is YYDKDF (reference sequence). CDR3 length: 17 residues. The CDR3 protein is CATSREGASLAKNIQYF. The CDR3 DNA is TGTGCCACCAGCAGAGAGGGGGCGTCACTAGCCAAAAACATTCAGTACTTC.

This clone appeared once. The chain is built from TRBV2 and TRBJ1-4; 8 positions agree with TRBD1. The CDR3 loop spans 15 amino acids. After removal of 7 bases from V and 3 bases from J, the junction contained 7 bases not matched to a gene. Per germline, CDR1 SNHLY and CDR2 FYNNEI. In DNA, the CDR3 is TGTGCCAGCAAAAGAACAGGGGGAGCTAATGAAAAACTGTTTTTT. It codes for CASKRTGGANEKLFF. The full variable domain, completed using reference TRBV2 and TRBJ1-4, is EPEVTQTPSHQVTQMGQEVILRCVPISNHLYFYWYRQILGQKVEFLVSFYNNEISEKSEIFDDQFSVERPDGSNFTLKIRSTKLEDSAMYFCASKRTGGANEKLFFGSGTQLSVL.

In this sample, this clone is medium-sized. The chain combines TRBV7-2 with TRBJ2-7, with D possibly TRBD1 on 5 matching bases. There are 14 residues in the CDR3. Between the trimmed V and J ends, which lost 5 bases and 5 bases, there was a span of 16 bases. From germline, CDR1 is SGHTA and CDR2 FQGNSA. CDR3 sequence (DNA): TGTGCCAGCAGCCCCCGAGGCAGGGCACACGAGCAGTACTTC. Protein product: CASSPRGRAHEQYF.

The rearrangement uses TRBV2 and TRBJ2-3; tentative D call: TRBD2 (7 bases). Germline-derived CDR1 and CDR2 are SNHLY and FYNNEI. Trimming removed 7 bases from V and 2 bases from J, with 10 bases in between. CDR3 size: 13 residues. In nucleotides, the CDR3 is TGTGCCAGCATGGGGGGGCACACAGATACGCAGTATTTT. Encoded protein: CASMGGHTDTQYF.

The genes are TRBV6-5 and TRBJ1-4, with D unclear. Trimming shortened V by 6 bases and J by 7 bases, and 6 bases separated the two germline ends. This CDR3 spans 11 amino acids. Germline V gives CDR1 MNHEY, CDR2 SVGAGI. The chain's CDR3 is CASRQSEKLFF. CDR3 coding DNA: TGTGCCAGCAGGCAAAGTGAAAAACTGTTTTTT.

The chain links TRBV7-2 to TRBJ2-2; tentatively, D is TRBD1 (6 bases). With 2 bases removed from V and 0 bases from J, the gap between germline ends came to 7 bases. There are 15 residues in the CDR3. From germline, CDR1 is SGHTA and CDR2 FQGNSA. CDR3 coding DNA: TGTGCCAGCAGCTTAACAGGGACGAACACCGGGGAGCTGTTTTTT. This encodes CASSLTGTNTGELFF.